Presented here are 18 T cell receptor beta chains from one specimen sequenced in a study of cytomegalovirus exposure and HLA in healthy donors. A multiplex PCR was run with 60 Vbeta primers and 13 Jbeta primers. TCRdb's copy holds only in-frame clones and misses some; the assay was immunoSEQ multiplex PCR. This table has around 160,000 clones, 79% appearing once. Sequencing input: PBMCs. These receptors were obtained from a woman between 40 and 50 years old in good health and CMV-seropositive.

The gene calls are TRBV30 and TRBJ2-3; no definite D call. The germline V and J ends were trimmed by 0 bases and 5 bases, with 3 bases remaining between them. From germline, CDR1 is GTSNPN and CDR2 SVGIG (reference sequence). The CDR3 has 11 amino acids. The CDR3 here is CAWSVRDTQYF. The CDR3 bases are TGTGCCTGGAGTGTCAGAGATACGCAGTATTTT.

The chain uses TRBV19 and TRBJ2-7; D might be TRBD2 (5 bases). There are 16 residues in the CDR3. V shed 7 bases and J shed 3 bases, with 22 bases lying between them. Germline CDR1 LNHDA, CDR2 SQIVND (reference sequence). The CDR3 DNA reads TGTGCCAGTAAACGCGAGGGCACGCCGGGTGTCTACGAGCAGTACTTC. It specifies CASKREGTPGVYEQYF. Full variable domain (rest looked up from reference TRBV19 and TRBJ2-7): DGGITQSPKYLFRKEGQNVTLSCEQNLNHDAMYWYRQDPGQGLRLIYYSQIVNDFQKGDIAEGYSVSREKKESFPLTVTSAQKNPTAFYLCASKREGTPGVYEQYFGPGTRLTVT.

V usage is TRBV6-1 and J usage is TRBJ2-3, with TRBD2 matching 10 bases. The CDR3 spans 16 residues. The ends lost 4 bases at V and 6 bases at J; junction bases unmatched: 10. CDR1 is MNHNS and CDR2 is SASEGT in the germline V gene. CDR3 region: CASSASSGGWADTQYF. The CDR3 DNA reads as TGTGCCAGCAGTGCCTCTAGCGGGGGTTGGGCTGATACGCAGTATTTT.

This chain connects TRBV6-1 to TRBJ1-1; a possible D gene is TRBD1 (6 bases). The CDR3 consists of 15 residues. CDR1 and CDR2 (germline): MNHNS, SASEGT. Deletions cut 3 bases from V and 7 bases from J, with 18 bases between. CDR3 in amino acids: CASSDGGAKVIEAFF. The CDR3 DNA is TGTGCCAGCAGTGACGGGGGGGCGAAGGTCATTGAAGCTTTCTTT.

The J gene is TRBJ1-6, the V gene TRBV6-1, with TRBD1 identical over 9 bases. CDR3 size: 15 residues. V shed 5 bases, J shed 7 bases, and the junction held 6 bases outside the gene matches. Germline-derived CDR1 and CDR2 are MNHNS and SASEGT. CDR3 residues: CASSSGGTGNSPLHF. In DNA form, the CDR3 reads TGTGCCAGCAGTTCTGGTGGGACAGGGAATTCACCCCTCCACTTT.

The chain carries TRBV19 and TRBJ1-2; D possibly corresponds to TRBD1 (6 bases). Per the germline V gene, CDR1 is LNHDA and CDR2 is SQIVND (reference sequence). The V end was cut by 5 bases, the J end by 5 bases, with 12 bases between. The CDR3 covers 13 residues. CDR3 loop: CASSADRTYGYTF. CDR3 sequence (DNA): TGTGCCAGTAGTGCCGACAGGACGTATGGCTACACCTTC.

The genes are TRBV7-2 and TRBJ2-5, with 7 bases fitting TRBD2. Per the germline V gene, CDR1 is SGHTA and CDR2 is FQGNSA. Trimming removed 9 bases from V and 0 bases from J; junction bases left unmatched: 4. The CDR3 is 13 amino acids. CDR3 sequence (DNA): TGTGCCAGTTCGCGGGGGAACCAAGAGACCCAGTACTTC. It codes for CASSRGNQETQYF.

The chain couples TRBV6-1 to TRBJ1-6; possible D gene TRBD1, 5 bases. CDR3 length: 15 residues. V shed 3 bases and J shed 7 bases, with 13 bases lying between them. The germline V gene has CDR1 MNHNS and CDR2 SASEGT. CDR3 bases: TGTGCCAGCAGTGAGCGGGGCGGACTAAATTCACCCCTCCACTTT. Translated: CASSERGGLNSPLHF.

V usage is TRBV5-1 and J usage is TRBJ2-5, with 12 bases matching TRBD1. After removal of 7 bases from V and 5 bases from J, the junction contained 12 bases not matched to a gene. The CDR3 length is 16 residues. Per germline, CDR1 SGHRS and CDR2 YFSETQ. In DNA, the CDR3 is TGCGCCAGCGGCACCGGGACAGGGGGCGCGGGGGAGACCCAGTACTTC. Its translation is CASGTGTGGAGETQYF.

The CDR3 sequence is CASSPRENTEAFF. CDR3 DNA sequence: TGTGCCAGCAGTCCAAGAGAGAACACTGAAGCTTTCTTT. This chain joins TRBV27 and TRBJ1-1; D call uncertain. CDR1 and CDR2 from the germline V gene are MNHEY and SMNVEV (reference sequence). This CDR3 is 13 amino acids long. V was trimmed by 5 bases and J by 1 base, leaving 8 bases between them.

Here the CDR3 reads CASSTLAGTSNYGYTF. Written as DNA, the CDR3 is TGTGCCAGCAGCACCCTCGCCGGGACATCTAACTATGGCTACACCTTC. This sequence joins TRBV28 and TRBJ1-2, with TRBD1 as a possible D gene (6 bases). V lost 6 bases and J 0 bases, leaving 17 bases between the germline ends. From germline, CDR1 is MDHEN and CDR2 SYDVKM. This CDR3 contains 16 residues.

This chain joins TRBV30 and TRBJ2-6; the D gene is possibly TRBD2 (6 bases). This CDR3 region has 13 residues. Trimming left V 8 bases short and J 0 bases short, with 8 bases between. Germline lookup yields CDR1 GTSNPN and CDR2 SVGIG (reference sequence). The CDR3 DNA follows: TGTGCCGGAGGGGCCTCTGGGGCCAACGTCCTGACTTTC. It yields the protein CAGGASGANVLTF.

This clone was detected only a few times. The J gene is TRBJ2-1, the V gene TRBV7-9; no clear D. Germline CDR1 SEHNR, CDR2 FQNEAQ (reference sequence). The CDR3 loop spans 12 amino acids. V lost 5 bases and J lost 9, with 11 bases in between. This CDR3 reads CASSPGVGEQFF. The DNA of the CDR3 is TGTGCCAGCAGCCCAGGCGTCGGTGAGCAGTTCTTC.

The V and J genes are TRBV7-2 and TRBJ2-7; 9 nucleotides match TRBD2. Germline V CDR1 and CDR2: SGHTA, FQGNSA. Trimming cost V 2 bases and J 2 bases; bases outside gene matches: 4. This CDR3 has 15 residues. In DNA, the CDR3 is TGTGCCAGCAGCTTAATAGCGGGGGACCCCTACGAGCAGTACTTC. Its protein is CASSLIAGDPYEQYF.

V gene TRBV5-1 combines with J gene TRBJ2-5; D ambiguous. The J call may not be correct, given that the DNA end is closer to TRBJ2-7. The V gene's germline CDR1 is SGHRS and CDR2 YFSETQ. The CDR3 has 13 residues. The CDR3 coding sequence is TGCGCCAGCAGCTTGGAACGCTCCTACGAGCAGTACTTC. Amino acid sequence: CASSLERSYEQYF.

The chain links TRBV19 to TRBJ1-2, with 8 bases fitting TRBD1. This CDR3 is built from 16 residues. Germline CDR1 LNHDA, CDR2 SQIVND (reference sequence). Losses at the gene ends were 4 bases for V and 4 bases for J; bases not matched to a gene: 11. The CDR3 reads CASSKPLTGASYGYTF. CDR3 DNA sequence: TGTGCCAGTAGTAAACCCCTGACAGGGGCTAGCTATGGCTACACCTTC. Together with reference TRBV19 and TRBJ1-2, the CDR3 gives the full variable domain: DGGITQSPKYLFRKEGQNVTLSCEQNLNHDAMYWYRQDPGQGLRLIYYSQIVNDFQKGDIAEGYSVSREKKESFPLTVTSAQKNPTAFYLCASSKPLTGASYGYTFGSGTRLTVV.

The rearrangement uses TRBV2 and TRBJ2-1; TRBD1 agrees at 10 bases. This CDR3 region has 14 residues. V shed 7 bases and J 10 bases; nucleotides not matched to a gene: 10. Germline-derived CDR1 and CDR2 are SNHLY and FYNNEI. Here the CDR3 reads CASNHGTGVREQFF. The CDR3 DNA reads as TGTGCCAGCAATCACGGGACAGGGGTTCGGGAGCAGTTCTTC.

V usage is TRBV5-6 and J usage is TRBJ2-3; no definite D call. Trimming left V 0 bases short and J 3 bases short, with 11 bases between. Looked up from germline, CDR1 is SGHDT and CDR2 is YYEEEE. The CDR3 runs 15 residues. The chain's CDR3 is CASSLGPTRTDTQYF. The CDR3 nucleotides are TGTGCCAGCAGCTTGGGGCCAACGAGGACAGATACGCAGTATTTT.